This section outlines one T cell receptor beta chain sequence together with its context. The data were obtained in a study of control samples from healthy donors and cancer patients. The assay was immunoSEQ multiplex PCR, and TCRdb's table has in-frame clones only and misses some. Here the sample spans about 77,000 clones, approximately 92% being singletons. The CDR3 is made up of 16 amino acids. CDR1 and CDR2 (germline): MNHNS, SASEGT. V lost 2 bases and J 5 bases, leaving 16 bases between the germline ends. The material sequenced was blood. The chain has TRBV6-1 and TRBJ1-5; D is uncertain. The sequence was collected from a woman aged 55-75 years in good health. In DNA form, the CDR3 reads TGTGCCAGCAGTGAATGGGAGGGCAGGTACGATCAGCCCCAGCATTTT. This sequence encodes CASSEWEGRYDQPQHF.